This T cell receptor beta chain was sequenced for a study of neurological immune-mediated disorders. This clonotype was found many times. Antigen specificity is unknown. The authors obtained over 180 million TCR-beta sequences from 15-18 subjects per sequencing run. TCRdb reanalysed the 5' RACE reads using MiXCR and keeps one entry per CDR3 protein. This table has about 62,000 distinct CDR3 sequences, 3.5% to 4.5% appearing once. Points from the study as a whole: A possible signature appeared as one related-CDR3 cluster, in which phylogenetic grouping placed the repertoires of 18 of 34 multiple sclerosis patients.

Germline CDR1 reads SGHDT; CDR2 reads YYEEEE. The CDR3 consists of 14 residues. Trimming removed 4 bases at V and 5 bases at J, with 13 bases between. V and J are TRBV5-6 and TRBJ2-4, with D perhaps TRBD2 (5 bases). The sequencing sample was made of PBMCs. This TCR was sampled from a woman in her forties or fifties with multiple sclerosis. CDR3 amino acids: CASSPQVEENIQYF. The CDR3 nucleotides read TGTGCCAGCAGCCCGCAGGTGGAGGAAAACATTCAGTACTTC.